This TCR beta chain is from a study of OX40 agonist ivuxolimab in advanced cancers. At the level of the study: Patients were dosed intravenously with ivuxolimab at 0.01 to 10 mg/kg every 2 weeks.

From germline, CDR1 is SGDLS and CDR2 YYNGEE. Trimming pared 7 bases from V and 7 bases from J, leaving 12 bases between. This CDR3 has 11 residues. This clone was picked up one time. The method was immunoSEQ multiplex PCR; TCRdb's version includes in-frame clones alone and lacks a portion of them. The sample holds some 100,000 clones, around nine tenths seen once. Sequences were derived from CD4+ or CD8+ T cells sorted from blood, sampled in a trial of the OX40 agonist ivuxolimab. The chain employs TRBV9 and TRBJ2-7, with a possible D match to TRBD2 (7 bases). The TCR comes from an adult with an advanced solid tumor such as melanoma, head and neck, liver or kidney cancer. The CDR3 region has the DNA TGTGCCAGCGGGGGGGCGAGAGAGCAGTACTTC. It is translated as CASGGAREQYF.